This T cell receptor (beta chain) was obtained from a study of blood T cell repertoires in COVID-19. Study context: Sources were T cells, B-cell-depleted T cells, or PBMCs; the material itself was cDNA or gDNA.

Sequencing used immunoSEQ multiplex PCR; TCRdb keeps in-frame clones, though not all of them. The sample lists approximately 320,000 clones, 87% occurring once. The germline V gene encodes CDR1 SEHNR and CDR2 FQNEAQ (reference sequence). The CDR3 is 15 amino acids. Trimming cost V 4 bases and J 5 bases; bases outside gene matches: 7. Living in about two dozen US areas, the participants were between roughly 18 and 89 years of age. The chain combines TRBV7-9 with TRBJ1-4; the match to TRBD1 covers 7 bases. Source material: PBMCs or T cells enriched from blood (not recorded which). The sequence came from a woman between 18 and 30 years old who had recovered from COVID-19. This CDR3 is CASSSKGQSNEKLFF. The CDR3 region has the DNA TGTGCCAGCAGCTCAAAGGGACAGAGCAATGAAAAACTGTTTTTT.